A selection of T cell receptor beta chains follows, all from one sample in a study of CD8 T cells in Susac syndrome. TCRdb used MiXCR to reprocess the immunoSEQ multiplex PCR reads, holding one entry per CDR3 protein. The table has nearly 110,000 distinct CDR3 sequences, around 94% seen once. Specimen: CD8+ T cells from PBMCs. These receptors originate from a human donor with Susac syndrome. CDR3s include the opening cysteine and the closing phenylalanine or tryptophan. Each record gives: J gene, V gene, CDR3 protein.

J: TRBJ2-7; V: TRBV5-1; CDR3: CASSLGTAFSYEQYF
J: TRBJ2-5; V: TRBV7-9; CDR3: CASSFVDGQETQYF
J: TRBJ1-5; V: TRBV7-9; CDR3: CASSLQGYSNQPQHF
J: TRBJ2-7; V: TRBV4-1; CDR3: CASSQKGTGSYEQYF
J: TRBJ2-2; V: TRBV9; CDR3: CASSVASGGKLFF
J: TRBJ2-5; V: TRBV2; CDR3: CASSEVAGKGETQYF
J: TRBJ1-2; V: TRBV20-1; CDR3: CSADIGYTF
J: TRBJ2-1; V: TRBV7-2; CDR3: CASSLGVRVDEQFF
J: TRBJ2-5; V: TRBV5-1; CDR3: CASSSDRLQETQYF
J: TRBJ2-5; V: TRBV12-3/TRBV12-4; CDR3: CASTPDGPQETQYF
J: TRBJ2-2; V: TRBV9; CDR3: CASSVTRGAGTGELFF